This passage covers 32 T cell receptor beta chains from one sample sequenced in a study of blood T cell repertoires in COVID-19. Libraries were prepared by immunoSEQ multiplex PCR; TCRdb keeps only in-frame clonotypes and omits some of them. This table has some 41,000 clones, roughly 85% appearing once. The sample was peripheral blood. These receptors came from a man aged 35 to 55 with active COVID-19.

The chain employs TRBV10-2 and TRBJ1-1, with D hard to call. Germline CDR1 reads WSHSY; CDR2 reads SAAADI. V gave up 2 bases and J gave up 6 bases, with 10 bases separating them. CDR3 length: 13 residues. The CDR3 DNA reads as TGCGCCAGCAGTGAGATACGGGGATCTGAAGCTTTCTTT. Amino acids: CASSEIRGSEAFF.

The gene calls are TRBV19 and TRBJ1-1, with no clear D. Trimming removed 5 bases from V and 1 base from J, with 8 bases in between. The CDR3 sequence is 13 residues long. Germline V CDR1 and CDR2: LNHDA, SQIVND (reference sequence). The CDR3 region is CASSPIPNTEAFF. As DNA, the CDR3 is TGTGCCAGTAGTCCAATTCCGAACACTGAAGCTTTCTTT.

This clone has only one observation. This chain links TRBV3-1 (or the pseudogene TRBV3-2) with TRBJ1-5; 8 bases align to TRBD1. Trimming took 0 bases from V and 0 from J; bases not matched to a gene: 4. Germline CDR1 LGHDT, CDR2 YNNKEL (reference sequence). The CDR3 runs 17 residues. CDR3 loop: CASSQDPGGNSNQPQHF. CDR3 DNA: TGTGCCAGCAGCCAAGATCCAGGGGGCAATAGCAATCAGCCCCAGCATTTT.

DNA of the CDR3: TGCGCCAGCAGCTTGGTCCAGGGGGCGGGCGCGAACACCGGGGAGCTGTTTTTT. Amino acid sequence: CASSLVQGAGANTGELFF. This chain connects TRBV5-1 to TRBJ2-2; 8 nucleotides align to TRBD1. Germline CDR1 and CDR2: SGHRS and YFSETQ. The CDR3 extends over 18 amino acids. V trimming: 0 bases; J trimming: 0 bases; junction bases outside the gene matches: 7.

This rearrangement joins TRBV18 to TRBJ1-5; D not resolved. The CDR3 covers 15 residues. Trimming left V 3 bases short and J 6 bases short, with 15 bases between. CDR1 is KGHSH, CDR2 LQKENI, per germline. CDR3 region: CASSPDLSRGQPQHF. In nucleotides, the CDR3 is TGTGCCAGCTCACCGGACCTTTCCCGGGGTCAGCCCCAGCATTTT.

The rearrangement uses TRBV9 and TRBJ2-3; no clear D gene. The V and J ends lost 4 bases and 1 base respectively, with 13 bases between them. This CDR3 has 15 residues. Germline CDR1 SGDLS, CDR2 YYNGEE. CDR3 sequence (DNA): TGTGCCAGCAGCCCCATAGTGGTGGGCACAGATACGCAGTATTTT. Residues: CASSPIVVGTDTQYF.

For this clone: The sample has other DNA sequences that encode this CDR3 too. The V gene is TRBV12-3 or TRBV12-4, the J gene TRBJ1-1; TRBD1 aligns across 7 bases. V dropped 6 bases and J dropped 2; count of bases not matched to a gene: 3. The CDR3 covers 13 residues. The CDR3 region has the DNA TGTGCCAGCAGCCGACAGGGCAACACTGAAGCTTTCTTT. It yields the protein CASSRQGNTEAFF.

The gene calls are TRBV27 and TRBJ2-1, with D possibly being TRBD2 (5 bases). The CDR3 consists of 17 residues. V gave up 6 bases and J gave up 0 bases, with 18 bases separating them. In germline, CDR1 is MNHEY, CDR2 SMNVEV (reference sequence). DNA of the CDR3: TGTGCCAGCAGCCCTATCCCCTGGCGGGTCTCCTACAATGAGCAGTTCTTC. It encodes CASSPIPWRVSYNEQFF.

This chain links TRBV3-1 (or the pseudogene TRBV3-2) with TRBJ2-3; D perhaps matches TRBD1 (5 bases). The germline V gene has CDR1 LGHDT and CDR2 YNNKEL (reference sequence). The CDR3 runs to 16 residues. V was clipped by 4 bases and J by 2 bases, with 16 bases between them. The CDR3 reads CASSLFHGADTDTQYF. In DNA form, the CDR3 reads TGTGCCAGCAGCCTCTTTCATGGGGCTGACACAGATACGCAGTATTTT.

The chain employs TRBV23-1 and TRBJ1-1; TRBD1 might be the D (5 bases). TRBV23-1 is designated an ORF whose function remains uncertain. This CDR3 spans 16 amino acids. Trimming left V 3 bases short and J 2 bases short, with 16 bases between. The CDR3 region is CASSHGQGHENTEAFF. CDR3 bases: TGCGCCAGCAGTCATGGTCAGGGCCACGAAAACACTGAAGCTTTCTTT.

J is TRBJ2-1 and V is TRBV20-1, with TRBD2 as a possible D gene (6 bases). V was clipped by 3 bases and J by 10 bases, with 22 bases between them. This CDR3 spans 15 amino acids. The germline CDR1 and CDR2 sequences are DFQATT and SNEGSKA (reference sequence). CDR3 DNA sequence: TGCAGTGCTAGTATCGGGACTCCTATCGGAGGGGAGCAGTTCTTC. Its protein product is CSASIGTPIGGEQFF.

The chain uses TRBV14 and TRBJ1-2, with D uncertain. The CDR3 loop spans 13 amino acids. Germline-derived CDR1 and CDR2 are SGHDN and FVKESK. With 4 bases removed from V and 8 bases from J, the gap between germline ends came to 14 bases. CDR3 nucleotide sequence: TGTGCCAGCAGCCCCGAATTCCAGCGGGGCTACACCTTC. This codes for CASSPEFQRGYTF.

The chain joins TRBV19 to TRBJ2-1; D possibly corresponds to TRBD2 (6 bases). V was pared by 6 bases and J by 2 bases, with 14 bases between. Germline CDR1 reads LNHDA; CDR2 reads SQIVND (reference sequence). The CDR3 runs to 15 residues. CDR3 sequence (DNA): TGTGCCAGTAGGGACCCGACGGGGGCCTACAATGAGCAGTTCTTC. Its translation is CASRDPTGAYNEQFF.

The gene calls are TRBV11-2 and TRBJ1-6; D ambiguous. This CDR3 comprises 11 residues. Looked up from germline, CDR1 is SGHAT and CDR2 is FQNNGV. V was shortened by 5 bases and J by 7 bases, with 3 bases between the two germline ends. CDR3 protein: CASSQNSPLHF. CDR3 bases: TGTGCCAGCAGCCAAAATTCACCCCTCCACTTT.

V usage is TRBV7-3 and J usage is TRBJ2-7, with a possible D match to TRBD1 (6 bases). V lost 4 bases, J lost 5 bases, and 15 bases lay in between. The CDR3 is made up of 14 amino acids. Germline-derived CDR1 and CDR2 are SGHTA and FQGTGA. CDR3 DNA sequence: TGTGCCAGCAGCTCGGGGCAGGGGTTCGACGAGCAGTACTTC. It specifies CASSSGQGFDEQYF.

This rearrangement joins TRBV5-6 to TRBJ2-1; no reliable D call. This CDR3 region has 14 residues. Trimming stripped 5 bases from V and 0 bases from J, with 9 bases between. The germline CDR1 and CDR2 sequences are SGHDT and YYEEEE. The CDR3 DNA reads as TGTGCCAGCAGTCAATCCGGCTCCTACAATGAGCAGTTCTTC. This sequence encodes CASSQSGSYNEQFF.

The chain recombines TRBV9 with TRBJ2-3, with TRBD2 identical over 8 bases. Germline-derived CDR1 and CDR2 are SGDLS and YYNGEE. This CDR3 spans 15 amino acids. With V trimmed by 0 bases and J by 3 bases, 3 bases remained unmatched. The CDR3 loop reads CASSVDGRGTDTQYF. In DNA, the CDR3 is TGTGCCAGCAGCGTAGACGGGAGGGGAACAGATACGCAGTATTTT.

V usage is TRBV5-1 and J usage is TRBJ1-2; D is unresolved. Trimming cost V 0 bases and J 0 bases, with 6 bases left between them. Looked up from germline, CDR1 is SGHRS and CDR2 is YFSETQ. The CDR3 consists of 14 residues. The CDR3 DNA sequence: TGCGCCAGCAGCTTGGACAGCTCTAACTATGGCTACACCTTC. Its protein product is CASSLDSSNYGYTF.

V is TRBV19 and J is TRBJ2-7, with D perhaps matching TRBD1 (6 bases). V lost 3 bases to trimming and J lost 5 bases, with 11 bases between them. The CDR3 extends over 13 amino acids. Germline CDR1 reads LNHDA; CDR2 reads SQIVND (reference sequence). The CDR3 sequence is CASSITTGNEQYF. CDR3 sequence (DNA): TGTGCCAGTAGTATTACGACAGGCAACGAGCAGTACTTC.

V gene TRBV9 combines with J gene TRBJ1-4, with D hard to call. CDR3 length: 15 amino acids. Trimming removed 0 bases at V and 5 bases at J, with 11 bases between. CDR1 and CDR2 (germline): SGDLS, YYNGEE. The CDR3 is CASSVGSGSNEKLFF. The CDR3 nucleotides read TGTGCCAGCAGCGTAGGGTCGGGGTCCAATGAAAAACTGTTTTTT.

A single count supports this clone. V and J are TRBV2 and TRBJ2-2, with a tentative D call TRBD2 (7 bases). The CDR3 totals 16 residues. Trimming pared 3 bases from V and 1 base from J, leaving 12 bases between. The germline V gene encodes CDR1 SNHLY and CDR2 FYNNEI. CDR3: CASSEEGGGNTGELFF. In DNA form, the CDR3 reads TGTGCCAGCAGTGAGGAGGGAGGGGGGAACACCGGGGAGCTGTTTTTT.

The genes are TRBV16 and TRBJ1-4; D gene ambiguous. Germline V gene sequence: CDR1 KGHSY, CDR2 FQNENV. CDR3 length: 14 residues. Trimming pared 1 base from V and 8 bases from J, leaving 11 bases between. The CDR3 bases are TGTGCCAGCAGCCAATTATCCAGAGGGGAAAAACTGTTTTTT. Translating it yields CASSQLSRGEKLFF.

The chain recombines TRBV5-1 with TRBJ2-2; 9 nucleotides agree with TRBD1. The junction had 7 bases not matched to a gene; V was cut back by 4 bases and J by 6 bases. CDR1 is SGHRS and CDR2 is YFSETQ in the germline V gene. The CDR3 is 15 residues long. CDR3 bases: TGCGCCAGCAGCCAGGGACAGGGTGCCGCCGGGGAGCTGTTTTTT. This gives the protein CASSQGQGAAGELFF.

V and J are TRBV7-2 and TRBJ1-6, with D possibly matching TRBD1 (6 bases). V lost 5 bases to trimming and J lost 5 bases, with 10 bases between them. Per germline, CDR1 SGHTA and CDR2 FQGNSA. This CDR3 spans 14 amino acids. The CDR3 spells CASSVGTNNSPLHF. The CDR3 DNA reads TGTGCCAGCAGCGTCGGGACAAATAATTCACCCCTCCACTTT.

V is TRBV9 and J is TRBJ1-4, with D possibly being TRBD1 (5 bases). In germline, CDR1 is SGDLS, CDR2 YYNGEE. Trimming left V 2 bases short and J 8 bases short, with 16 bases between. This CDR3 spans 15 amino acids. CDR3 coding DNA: TGTGCCAGCAGCGTTGGTGGTCGGGGGAGGGAAAAACTGTTTTTT. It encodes CASSVGGRGREKLFF.

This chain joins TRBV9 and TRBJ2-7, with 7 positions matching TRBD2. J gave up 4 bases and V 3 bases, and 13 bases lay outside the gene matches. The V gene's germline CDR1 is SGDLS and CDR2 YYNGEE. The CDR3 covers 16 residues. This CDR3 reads CASSGEGTKPIYEQYF. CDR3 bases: TGTGCCAGCAGCGGGGAAGGGACTAAACCAATTTACGAGCAGTACTTC.

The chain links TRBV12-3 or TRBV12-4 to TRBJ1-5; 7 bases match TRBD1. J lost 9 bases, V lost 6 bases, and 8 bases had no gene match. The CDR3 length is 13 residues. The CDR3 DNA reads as TGTGCCAGCAGCTCCGGACAGGTCCGGCCCCAGCATTTT. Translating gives CASSSGQVRPQHF.

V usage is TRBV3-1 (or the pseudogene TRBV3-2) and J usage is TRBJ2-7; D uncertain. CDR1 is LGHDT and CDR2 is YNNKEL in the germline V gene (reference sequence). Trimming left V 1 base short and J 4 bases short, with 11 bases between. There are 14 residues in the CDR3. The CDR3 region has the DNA TGTGCCAGCAGCCAAGGGGTTAGCTCTTACGAGCAGTACTTC. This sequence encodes CASSQGVSSYEQYF.

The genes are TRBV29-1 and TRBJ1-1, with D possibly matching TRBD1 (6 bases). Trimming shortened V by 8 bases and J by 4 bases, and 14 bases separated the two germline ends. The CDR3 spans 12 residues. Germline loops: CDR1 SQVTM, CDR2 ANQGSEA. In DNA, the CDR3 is TGCAGCTTCAACGGACAGTCCACTGAAGCTTTCTTT. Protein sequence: CSFNGQSTEAFF.

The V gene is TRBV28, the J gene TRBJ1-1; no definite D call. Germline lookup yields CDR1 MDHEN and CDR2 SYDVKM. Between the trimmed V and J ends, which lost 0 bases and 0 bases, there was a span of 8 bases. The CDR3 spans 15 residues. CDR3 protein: CASSLWQAMNTEAFF. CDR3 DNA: TGTGCCAGCAGTTTATGGCAGGCTATGAACACTGAAGCTTTCTTT.

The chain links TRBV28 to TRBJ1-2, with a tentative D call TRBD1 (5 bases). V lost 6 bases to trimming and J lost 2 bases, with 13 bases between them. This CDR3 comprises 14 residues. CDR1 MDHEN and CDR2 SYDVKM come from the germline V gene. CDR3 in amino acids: CASSLVGGNYGYTF. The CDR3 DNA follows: TGTGCCAGCAGCCTCGTCGGGGGGAACTATGGCTACACCTTC.

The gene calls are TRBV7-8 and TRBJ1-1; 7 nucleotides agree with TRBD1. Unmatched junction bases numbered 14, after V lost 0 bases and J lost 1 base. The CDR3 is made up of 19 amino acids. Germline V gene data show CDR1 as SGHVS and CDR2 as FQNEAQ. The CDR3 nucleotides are TGTGCCAGCAGCTTAGCTCTTGCTATCTACAGGGGAGAGAACACTGAAGCTTTCTTT. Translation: CASSLALAIYRGENTEAFF.